This paragraph covers one TCR beta chain sequence. Its antigen is unidentified. This specimen comes from a study of shared clonotypes between healthy human individuals. Study-level results: Relative to memory subsets, naive subsets generally showed larger estimated richness.

Looked up from germline, CDR1 is SGHTA and CDR2 is FQGNSA. The CDR3 has 15 residues. The trim removed 1 base at V and 2 bases at J, leaving 4 bases unmatched. TCRdb keeps only in-frame clones here, not all; method: immunoSEQ multiplex PCR. Here the sample spans about 1 million clones, 60% to 80% being singletons. This clonotype was sampled from a man aged 18 to 30 in good health. J is TRBJ1-1 and V is TRBV7-2, with TRBD1 matching over 7 bases. Sequencing was done on a sample of memory CD4+ T cells sorted from blood. The subset here: CD45RA-negative fraction. CDR3 DNA: TGTGCCAGCAGCTTAGTGGCAGGGGGAAACACTGAAGCTTTCTTT. Protein product: CASSLVAGGNTEAFF.